The 20 T cell receptor beta chains presented below share a single source sample, sequenced in a study of identifying expanded T cells in peripheral blood. Assay: immunoSEQ multiplex PCR; the TCRdb copy retains only in-frame clones and omits some. The data show about 82,000 clones, 85% to 90% seen once. Sequenced: blood. Source of these receptors: a person between 18 and 75 years old in good health.

The genes are TRBV6-5 and TRBJ2-5; D might be TRBD2 (6 bases). CDR1 and CDR2 from the germline V gene are MNHEY and SVGAGI. CDR3 length: 12 residues. Trimming shortened V by 6 bases and J by 5 bases, and 10 bases separated the two germline ends. CDR3 coding DNA: TGTGCCAGCAGGGCGGGAAGTGAGACCCAGTACTTC. It codes for CASRAGSETQYF.

Here the CDR3 DNA reads TGTGCCAGCAGCCAAAGAGGTAGCGGGACCGGCAATGAGCAGTTCTTC. The encoded protein is CASSQRGSGTGNEQFF. The chain carries TRBV4-2 and TRBJ2-1; 8 nucleotides match TRBD2. The ends lost 2 bases at V and 6 bases at J; junction bases unmatched: 9. CDR3 size: 16 residues. Germline-derived CDR1 and CDR2 are LGHNA and YNFKEQ.

The chain employs TRBV7-7 and TRBJ2-1, with 9 bases lining up with TRBD2. After removal of 5 bases from V and 7 bases from J, the junction contained 9 bases not matched to a gene. The CDR3 sequence is 15 residues long. Looked up from germline, CDR1 is SSHAT and CDR2 is FNYEAQ (reference sequence). In DNA form, the CDR3 reads TGTGCCAGCAGCCCTAGCGGGAAGGGTGGGAATGAGCAGTTCTTC. As protein: CASSPSGKGGNEQFF.

J is TRBJ1-4 and V is TRBV12-5, with D possibly matching TRBD1 (5 bases). Trimming left V 3 bases short and J 6 bases short, with 17 bases between. Looked up from germline, CDR1 is LGHNT and CDR2 is FRNRAP. The CDR3 consists of 16 residues. The CDR3 here is CASGFVQGAYYEKLFF. The CDR3 nucleotides are TGTGCTAGTGGTTTCGTCCAGGGCGCATATTATGAAAAACTGTTTTTT.

The chain links TRBV7-2 to TRBJ2-2, with TRBD2 matching over 7 bases. Germline V gene data show CDR1 as SGHTA and CDR2 as FQGNSA. The junction had 9 bases not matched to a gene; V was cut back by 2 bases and J by 3 bases. CDR3 length: 17 residues. The CDR3 sequence is CASSLPALSGYTGELFF. The CDR3 DNA reads TGTGCCAGCAGCTTACCGGCACTTAGCGGGTACACCGGGGAGCTGTTTTTT.

This clone has only a few counts. This rearrangement joins TRBV19 to TRBJ1-2; TRBD1 might be the D (5 bases). V gave up 6 bases and J gave up 2 bases, with 10 bases separating them. From germline, CDR1 is LNHDA and CDR2 SQIVND (reference sequence). This CDR3 comprises 13 residues. CDR3 sequence (DNA): TGTGCCAGTAGACCAGACAGAAACTATGGCTACACCTTC. Translation: CASRPDRNYGYTF. The full variable domain, in which reference TRBV19 and TRBJ1-2 provide the parts outside the CDR3, is DGGITQSPKYLFRKEGQNVTLSCEQNLNHDAMYWYRQDPGQGLRLIYYSQIVNDFQKGDIAEGYSVSREKKESFPLTVTSAQKNPTAFYLCASRPDRNYGYTFGSGTRLTVV.

This clone was counted between two and nine times. This sequence joins TRBV29-1 and TRBJ2-1; D is undetermined. Deletions cut 4 bases from V and 4 bases from J, with 2 bases between. CDR3 length: 10 residues. From germline, CDR1 is SQVTM and CDR2 ANQGSEA. In DNA form, the CDR3 reads TGCAGCGTTGGTTACAATGAGCAGTTCTTC. Translation: CSVGYNEQFF.

The chain has TRBV2 and TRBJ2-7, with D perhaps matching TRBD2 (6 bases). Trimming removed 3 bases at V and 0 bases at J, with 9 bases between. The CDR3 is 14 amino acids. Per germline, CDR1 SNHLY and CDR2 FYNNEI. CDR3 DNA sequence: TGTGCCAGCAGTGAGGGGACTTACTCCTACGAGCAGTACTTC. This encodes CASSEGTYSYEQYF. Together with reference TRBV2 and TRBJ2-7, the CDR3 gives the full variable domain: EPEVTQTPSHQVTQMGQEVILRCVPISNHLYFYWYRQILGQKVEFLVSFYNNEISEKSEIFDDQFSVERPDGSNFTLKIRSTKLEDSAMYFCASSEGTYSYEQYFGPGTRLTVT.

The gene calls are TRBV7-9 and TRBJ2-2; 8 positions match TRBD2. Unmatched junction bases numbered 12, after V lost 4 bases and J lost 2 bases. Germline V gives CDR1 SEHNR, CDR2 FQNEAQ (reference sequence). The CDR3 runs to 18 residues. This chain's CDR3 is CASSSLPPGLGNTGELFF. DNA for the CDR3: TGTGCCAGCAGCTCCCTACCTCCGGGACTAGGTAACACCGGGGAGCTGTTTTTT.

Here the CDR3 DNA reads TGTGCCAGCAGCTTGTACGGGGATGGCTACACCTTC. Translated, it gives CASSLYGDGYTF. This chain connects TRBV5-5 to TRBJ1-2; D remains ambiguous. V gave up 1 base and J gave up 6 bases, with 7 bases separating them. The CDR3 is made up of 12 amino acids. Germline V gene lookup returns CDR1 SGHKS and CDR2 YYEKEE (reference sequence).

The J gene is TRBJ2-1, the V gene TRBV5-5; D is undetermined. The CDR3 loop spans 11 amino acids. The germline gives CDR1 SGHKS, CDR2 YYEKEE (reference sequence). The V end was cut by 4 bases, the J end by 6 bases, with 5 bases between. CDR3 sequence (DNA): TGTGCCAGCAGCGGTGTCAATGAGCAGTTCTTC. It specifies CASSGVNEQFF. The full variable domain, rest sourced from reference TRBV5-5 and TRBJ2-1, is DAGVTQSPTHLIKTRGQQVTLRCSPISGHKSVSWYQQVLGQGPQFIFQYYEKEERGRGNFPDRFSARQFPNYSSELNVNALLLGDSALYLCASSGVNEQFFGPGTRLTVL.

The chain employs TRBV5-4 and TRBJ2-5, with D perhaps given as TRBD1 or TRBD2 (5 bases each). The CDR3 contains 14 residues. V was trimmed by 3 bases and J by 3 bases, leaving 12 bases between them. The germline CDR1 and CDR2 sequences are SGHNT and YYREEE (reference sequence). CDR3 sequence: CASSSPGRKETQYF. The CDR3 DNA follows: TGTGCCAGCAGCTCGCCGGGGCGTAAAGAGACCCAGTACTTC.

The chain has TRBV18 and TRBJ1-1; possibly TRBD1 for D (6 bases). The germline gives CDR1 KGHSH, CDR2 LQKENI. V was clipped by 3 bases and J by 1 base, with 15 bases between them. The CDR3 is made up of 16 amino acids. CDR3: CASSPFGGQGNTEAFF. CDR3 in DNA: TGTGCCAGCTCACCTTTCGGGGGGCAGGGGAACACTGAAGCTTTCTTT.

The sample holds a few counts of this clone. The chain is built from TRBV7-9 and TRBJ2-1; D perhaps matches TRBD2 (5 bases). V dropped 5 bases and J dropped 9 bases, with 14 bases sitting between them. Germline CDR1 reads SEHNR; CDR2 reads FQNEAQ (reference sequence). The CDR3 sequence is 13 residues long. Here the CDR3 DNA reads TGTGCCAGCAGCGCGCTTCAGGCGGGTGAGCAGTTCTTC. Translated, it gives CASSALQAGEQFF.

This clone was picked up a small number of times. This rearrangement joins TRBV5-1 to TRBJ1-1; no definite D call. Per germline, CDR1 SGHRS and CDR2 YFSETQ. V was shortened by 2 bases and J by 0 bases, with 8 bases between the two germline ends. The CDR3 contains 14 residues. CDR3 in DNA: TGCGCCAGCAGCTTCGGGGATATGAACACTGAAGCTTTCTTT. Protein product: CASSFGDMNTEAFF. Drawing the rest from reference TRBV5-1 and TRBJ1-1, the complete variable domain is KAGVTQTPRYLIKTRGQQVTLSCSPISGHRSVSWYQQTPGQGLQFLFEYFSETQRNKGNFPGRFSGRQFSNSRSEMNVSTLELGDSALYLCASSFGDMNTEAFFGQGTRLTVV.

This clone was found a few times. The chain recombines TRBV25-1 with TRBJ1-1, with 7 bases lining up with TRBD1. This CDR3 contains 13 residues. V was clipped by 5 bases and J by 3 bases; unmatched bases: 3. Germline V gene lookup returns CDR1 MGHDK and CDR2 SYGVNS. For the CDR3, the DNA is TGTGCCAGCAGTACCCAGGGGGACACTGAAGCTTTCTTT. This translates into CASSTQGDTEAFF.

The chain recombines TRBV6-1 with TRBJ1-1; D is perhaps TRBD1 (5 bases). The germline V and J ends were trimmed by 11 bases and 4 bases, with 23 bases remaining between them. The germline CDR1 and CDR2 sequences are MNHNS and SASEGT. The CDR3 loop spans 15 amino acids. CDR3 region: CAGGPRPSRGTEAFF. The CDR3 region has the DNA TGTGCCGGAGGGCCCCGACCCTCGAGGGGCACTGAAGCTTTCTTT.

This rearrangement joins TRBV7-2 to TRBJ2-5; 7 bases line up with TRBD2. CDR3 length: 14 residues. The junction had 10 bases not matched to a gene; V was cut back by 4 bases and J by 8 bases. Looked up from germline, CDR1 is SGHTA and CDR2 is FQGNSA. CDR3 in amino acids: CASSSGDYRFTQYF. In nucleotides, the CDR3 is TGTGCCAGCAGCTCGGGGGACTATAGGTTCACCCAGTACTTC.

This rearrangement joins TRBV23-1 to TRBJ2-7, with no clear D. TRBV23-1 is an ORF for which the function is uncertain. This CDR3 has 12 amino acids. Trimming removed 7 bases from V and 3 bases from J, with 10 bases in between. CDR3 sequence: CASIPYLYEQYF. CDR3 DNA sequence: TGCGCCAGCATCCCCTATCTCTACGAGCAGTACTTC.

The chain has TRBV6-6 and TRBJ1-5; D is ambiguous. V was clipped by 4 bases and J by 2 bases, with 12 bases between them. Germline assignment: CDR1 MNHNY and CDR2 SVGAGI (reference sequence). This CDR3 comprises 15 residues. The CDR3 DNA sequence: TGTGCCAGCAGTTTAACGGGGTGGGGCAATCAGCCCCAGCATTTT. Protein sequence: CASSLTGWGNQPQHF.